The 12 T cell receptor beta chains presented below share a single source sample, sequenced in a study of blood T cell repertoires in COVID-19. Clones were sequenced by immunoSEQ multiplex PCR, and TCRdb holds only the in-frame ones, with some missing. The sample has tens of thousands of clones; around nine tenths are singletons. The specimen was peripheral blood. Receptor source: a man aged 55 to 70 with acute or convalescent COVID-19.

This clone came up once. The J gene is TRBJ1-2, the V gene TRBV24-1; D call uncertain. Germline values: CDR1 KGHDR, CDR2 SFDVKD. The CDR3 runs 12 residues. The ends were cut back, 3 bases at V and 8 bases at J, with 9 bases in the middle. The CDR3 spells CATSDIRTGYTF. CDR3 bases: TGTGCCACCAGTGATATCCGTACAGGCTACACCTTC.

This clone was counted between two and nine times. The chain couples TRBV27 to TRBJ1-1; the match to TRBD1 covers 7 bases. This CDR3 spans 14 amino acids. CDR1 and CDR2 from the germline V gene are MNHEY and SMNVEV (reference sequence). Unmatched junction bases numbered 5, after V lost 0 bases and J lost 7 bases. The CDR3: CASSLSRGLGEAFF. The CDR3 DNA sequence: TGTGCCAGCAGTTTATCGAGGGGGCTGGGTGAAGCTTTCTTT.

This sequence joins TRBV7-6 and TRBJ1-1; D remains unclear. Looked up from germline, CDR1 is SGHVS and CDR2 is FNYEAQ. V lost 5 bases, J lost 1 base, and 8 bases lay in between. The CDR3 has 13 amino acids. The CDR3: CASSVSENTEAFF. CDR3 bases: TGTGCCAGCAGCGTTTCAGAGAACACTGAAGCTTTCTTT.

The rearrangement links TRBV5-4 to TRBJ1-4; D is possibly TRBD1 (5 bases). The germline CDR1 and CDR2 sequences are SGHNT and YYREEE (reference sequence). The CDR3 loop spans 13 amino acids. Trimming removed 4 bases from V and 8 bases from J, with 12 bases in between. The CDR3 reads CASSAGTPEKLFF. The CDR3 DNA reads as TGTGCCAGCAGCGCCGGGACTCCGGAAAAACTGTTTTTT.

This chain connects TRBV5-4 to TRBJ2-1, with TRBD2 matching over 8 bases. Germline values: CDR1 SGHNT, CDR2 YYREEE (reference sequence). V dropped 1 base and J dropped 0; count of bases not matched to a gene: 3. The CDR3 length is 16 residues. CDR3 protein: CASSLTSGTSYNEQFF. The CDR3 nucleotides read TGTGCCAGCAGCTTGACTAGCGGCACCTCCTACAATGAGCAGTTCTTC.

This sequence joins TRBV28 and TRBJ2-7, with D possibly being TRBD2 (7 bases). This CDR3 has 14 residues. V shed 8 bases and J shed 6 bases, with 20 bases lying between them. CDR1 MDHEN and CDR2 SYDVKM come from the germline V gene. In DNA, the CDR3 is TGTGCCAGCGGTGGGGGGGCTCCCGAAGGCGAGCAGTACTTC. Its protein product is CASGGGAPEGEQYF.

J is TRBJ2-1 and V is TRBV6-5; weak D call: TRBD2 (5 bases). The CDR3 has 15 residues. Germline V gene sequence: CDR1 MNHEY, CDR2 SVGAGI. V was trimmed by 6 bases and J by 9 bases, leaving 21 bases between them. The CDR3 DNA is TGTGCCAGCAGCTCTCGGCCGTCGGGGTCGAGTGAGCAGTTCTTC. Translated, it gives CASSSRPSGSSEQFF.

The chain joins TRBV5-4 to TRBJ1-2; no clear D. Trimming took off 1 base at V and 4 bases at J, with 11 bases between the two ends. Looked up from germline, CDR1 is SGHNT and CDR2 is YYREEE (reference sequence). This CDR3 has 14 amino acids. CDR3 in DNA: TGTGCCAGCAGCTTGCGGGGTGGGAGCTATGGCTACACCTTC. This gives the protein CASSLRGGSYGYTF.

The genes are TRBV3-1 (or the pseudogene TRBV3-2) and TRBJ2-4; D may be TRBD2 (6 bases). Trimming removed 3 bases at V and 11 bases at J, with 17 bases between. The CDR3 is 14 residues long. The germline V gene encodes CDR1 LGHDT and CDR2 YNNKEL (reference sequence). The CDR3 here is CASSQLGGFNLQYF. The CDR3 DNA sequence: TGTGCCAGCAGCCAGTTGGGGGGTTTCAACCTTCAGTACTTC.

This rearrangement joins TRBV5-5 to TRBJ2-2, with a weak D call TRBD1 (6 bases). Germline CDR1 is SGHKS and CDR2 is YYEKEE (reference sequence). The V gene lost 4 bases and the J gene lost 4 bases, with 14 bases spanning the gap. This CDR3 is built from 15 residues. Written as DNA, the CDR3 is TGTGCCAGCAGCCGACCGACAGGTTTCACCGGGGAGCTGTTTTTT. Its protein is CASSRPTGFTGELFF.

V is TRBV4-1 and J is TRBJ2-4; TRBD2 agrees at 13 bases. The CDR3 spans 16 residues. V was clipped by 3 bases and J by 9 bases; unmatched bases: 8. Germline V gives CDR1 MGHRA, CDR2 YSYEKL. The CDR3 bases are TGCGCCAGCAGCCAGGCGCCCGGGACTAGCGGGATCATTCAGTACTTC. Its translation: CASSQAPGTSGIIQYF.

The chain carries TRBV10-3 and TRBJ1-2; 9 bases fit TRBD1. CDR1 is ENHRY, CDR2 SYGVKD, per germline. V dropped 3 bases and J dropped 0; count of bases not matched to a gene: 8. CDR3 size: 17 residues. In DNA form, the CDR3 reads TGTGCCATCAGTGAAACAGGGGGCGACTTTGCTAACTATGGCTACACCTTC. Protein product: CAISETGGDFANYGYTF.